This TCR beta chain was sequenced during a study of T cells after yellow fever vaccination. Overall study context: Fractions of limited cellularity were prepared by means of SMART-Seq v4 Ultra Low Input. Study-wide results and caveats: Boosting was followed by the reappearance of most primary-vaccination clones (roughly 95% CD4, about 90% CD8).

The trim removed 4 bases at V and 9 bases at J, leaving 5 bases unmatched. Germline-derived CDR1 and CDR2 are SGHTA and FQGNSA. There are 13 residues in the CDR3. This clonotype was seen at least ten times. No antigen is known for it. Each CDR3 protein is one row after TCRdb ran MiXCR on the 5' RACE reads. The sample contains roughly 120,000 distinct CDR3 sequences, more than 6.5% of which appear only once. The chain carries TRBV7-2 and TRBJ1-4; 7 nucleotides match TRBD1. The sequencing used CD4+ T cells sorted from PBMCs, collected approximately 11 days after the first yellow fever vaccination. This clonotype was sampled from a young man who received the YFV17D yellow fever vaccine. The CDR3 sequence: CASSSRGQQKLFF. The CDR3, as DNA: TGTGCCAGCAGCTCAAGGGGACAGCAAAAACTGTTTTTT. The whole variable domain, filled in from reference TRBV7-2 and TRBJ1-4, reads GAGVSQSPSNKVTEKGKDVELRCDPISGHTALYWYRQSLGQGLEFLIYFQGNSAPDKSGLPSDRFSAERTGGSVSTLTIQRTQQEDSAVYLCASSSRGQQKLFFGSGTQLSVL.